A single sample gave rise to the 28 T cell receptor beta chains below, sequenced in a study of cytomegalovirus exposure and HLA in healthy donors. 13 Jbeta primers and 60 Vbeta primers were used for the PCR. Libraries were prepared by immunoSEQ multiplex PCR; TCRdb keeps only in-frame clonotypes and omits some of them. This table has 75,000 to 90,000 clones, more than 60% appearing once. Sequences were obtained from PBMCs. These receptors were collected from a male donor in good health and CMV-seropositive.

This clone was detected a few times. This rearrangement joins TRBV5-1 to TRBJ1-1; D is unresolved. Per the germline V gene, CDR1 is SGHRS and CDR2 is YFSETQ. CDR3 length: 14 residues. The V gene lost 4 bases and the J gene lost 1 base, with 11 bases spanning the gap. This CDR3 reads CASSPLLENTEAFF. The CDR3, as DNA: TGCGCCAGCAGCCCCCTTTTAGAGAACACTGAAGCTTTCTTT.

V usage is TRBV7-2 and J usage is TRBJ2-2, with 9 positions matching TRBD1. This CDR3 has 14 residues. The V segment lost 5 bases and the J segment 5 bases; nucleotides outside the gene matches: 3. CDR1 and CDR2 from the germline V gene are SGHTA and FQGNSA. The CDR3 DNA sequence: TGTGCCAGCAGCGGGACAGGGCAAACCGGGGAGCTGTTTTTT. It yields the protein CASSGTGQTGELFF.

The chain couples TRBV30 to TRBJ1-1; D is uncertain. The CDR3 is 14 residues long. The germline gives CDR1 GTSNPN, CDR2 SVGIG (reference sequence). V lost 5 bases and J 11 bases, leaving 24 bases between the germline ends. The CDR3 loop is CAWDPVERSGMAFF. The CDR3 bases are TGTGCCTGGGACCCAGTCGAAAGATCCGGGATGGCTTTCTTT.

The chain carries TRBV13 and TRBJ2-5, with D maybe TRBD2 (6 bases). The last part of the DNA fits TRBJ2-7 better; the J call may be wrong. The germline V gene encodes CDR1 PRHDT and CDR2 FYEKMQ (reference sequence). CDR3 length: 14 amino acids. The CDR3 sequence: CASRGGGLRYEQYF. CDR3 nucleotides: TGTGCCAGCCGTGGAGGAGGGCTCCGCTACGAGCAGTACTTC.

This clone was seen a few times. The chain has TRBV4-2 and TRBJ1-5, with D perhaps TRBD1 (5 bases). Trimming shortened V by 0 bases and J by 2 bases, and 14 bases separated the two germline ends. The CDR3 contains 17 residues. From germline, CDR1 is LGHNA and CDR2 YNFKEQ. The CDR3 bases are TGTGCCAGCAGCCAAGAACCGGGCAGGGAAGGCAATCAGCCCCAGCATTTT. Residues: CASSQEPGREGNQPQHF.

The V call is TRBV2, the J call TRBJ1-2; D perhaps matches TRBD1 (5 bases). Trimming left V 4 bases short and J 4 bases short, with 13 bases between. This CDR3 is built from 14 residues. Germline CDR1 is SNHLY and CDR2 is FYNNEI. Here the CDR3 reads CASSAKTDIYGYTF. As DNA, the CDR3 is TGTGCCAGCAGTGCTAAGACGGACATCTATGGCTACACCTTC.

This clone was picked up one time. This chain links TRBV27 with TRBJ2-3; D is perhaps TRBD2 (6 bases). The ends were cut back, 3 bases at V and 2 bases at J, with 12 bases in the middle. The germline V gene encodes CDR1 MNHEY and CDR2 SMNVEV (reference sequence). The CDR3 runs to 15 residues. Here the CDR3 reads CASSFGRGNTDTQYF. The CDR3 region has the DNA TGTGCCAGCAGTTTTGGGCGGGGCAACACAGATACGCAGTATTTT.

The chain links TRBV30 to TRBJ2-1, with 7 positions matching TRBD2. The germline gives CDR1 GTSNPN, CDR2 SVGIG (reference sequence). The CDR3 is made up of 13 amino acids. Trimming at V came to 3 bases and at J to 10 bases, leaving 9 bases not matched to a gene. CDR3 nucleotides: TGTGCCTGGAGAAATGGGCCCGGGGGGGAGCAGTTCTTC. This gives the protein CAWRNGPGGEQFF.

This clone occurred a few times. CDR3 sequence reads: CASSYAAARREKLFF. DNA of the CDR3: TGTGCCAGCAGTTACGCGGCCGCACGGAGGGAAAAACTGTTTTTT. The rearrangement links TRBV6-5 to TRBJ1-4; no definite D call. The germline V gene has CDR1 MNHEY and CDR2 SVGAGI. CDR3 size: 15 residues. The germline V and J ends were trimmed by 2 bases and 8 bases, with 15 bases remaining between them.

This chain joins TRBV5-4 and TRBJ2-3; TRBD2 agrees at 12 bases. Trimming at V came to 2 bases and at J to 5 bases, leaving 9 bases not matched to a gene. The CDR3 runs to 17 residues. The germline CDR1 and CDR2 sequences are SGHNT and YYREEE (reference sequence). CDR3 in amino acids: CASSFSASGGGVDTQYF. CDR3 DNA: TGTGCCAGCAGCTTCTCGGCTAGCGGGGGGGGTGTAGATACGCAGTATTTT.

Concerning this clone: At one boundary the junction diverges from the germline segment, which might be a read error. The J gene is TRBJ2-1, the V gene TRBV7-7, with 10 bases matching TRBD2. Germline V gives CDR1 SSHAT, CDR2 FNYEAQ (reference sequence). The CDR3 is 17 residues long. Here the CDR3 reads CASSLASGSVSYNEQFF. Written as DNA, the CDR3 is TGTGCTAGCAGCTTAGCTAGCGGGAGTGTGTCCTACAATGAGCAGTTCTTC.

The rearrangement uses TRBV7-2 and TRBJ2-1; weak D call: TRBD2 (7 bases). Germline CDR1 SGHTA, CDR2 FQGNSA. The CDR3 spans 18 residues. Trimming left V 0 bases short and J 4 bases short, with 19 bases between. The CDR3 protein is CASSLAGGPLSSYNEQFF. In DNA form, the CDR3 reads TGTGCCAGCAGCTTAGCGGGGGGGCCTCTCAGTTCGTACAATGAGCAGTTCTTC.

This clone was seen a few times. This chain uses TRBV5-6 with TRBJ2-2; tentatively, D is TRBD1 (6 bases). CDR1 SGHDT and CDR2 YYEEEE come from the germline V gene. The CDR3 length is 16 residues. Trimming removed 3 bases at V and 0 bases at J, with 12 bases between. CDR3 nucleotide sequence: TGTGCCAGCAGCTCTTACAGGGTAGCGAACACCGGGGAGCTGTTTTTT. This translates into CASSSYRVANTGELFF.

The rearrangement joins TRBV5-1 to TRBJ1-2, with D possibly being TRBD1 (6 bases). The germline V gene encodes CDR1 SGHRS and CDR2 YFSETQ. V lost 3 bases, J lost 6 bases, and 9 bases lay in between. The CDR3 is 12 amino acids. The CDR3 DNA sequence: TGCGCCAGCAGCTCGCCAGGGGATGGCTACACCTTC. This encodes CASSSPGDGYTF.

The V and J genes are TRBV28 and TRBJ1-2; D may be TRBD1 (5 bases). Germline CDR1 and CDR2: MDHEN and SYDVKM. Trimming removed 8 bases at V and 4 bases at J, with 14 bases between. The CDR3 extends over 13 amino acids. The CDR3 DNA reads as TGTGCCAGCGCGGAGGGGAGGGCCTATGGCTACACCTTC. Its protein product is CASAEGRAYGYTF.

The chain carries TRBV7-9 and TRBJ1-2; D gene uncertain. Germline assignment: CDR1 SEHNR and CDR2 FQNEAQ (reference sequence). This CDR3 spans 15 amino acids. V was pared by 1 base and J by 3 bases, with 12 bases between. The CDR3 bases are TGTGCCAGCAGCTTAGGAGCCGCCGGGGACTATGGCTACACCTTC. Amino acids: CASSLGAAGDYGYTF.

V gene TRBV5-5 combines with J gene TRBJ2-7, with D perhaps TRBD2 (6 bases). The V and J ends lost 4 bases and 4 bases respectively, with 15 bases between them. There are 14 residues in the CDR3. The germline V gene has CDR1 SGHKS and CDR2 YYEKEE (reference sequence). The CDR3 nucleotides are TGTGCCAGCAGCGTGGTAATAGCGGCATACGAGCAGTACTTC. Amino acids: CASSVVIAAYEQYF.

This chain joins TRBV19 and TRBJ2-1; 7 bases line up with TRBD2. The germline gives CDR1 LNHDA, CDR2 SQIVND (reference sequence). The CDR3 has 14 amino acids. The V gene end was trimmed by 10 bases and the J gene end by 7 bases; junction bases not matched to a gene: 13. The chain's CDR3 is CATLSTGEGNEQFF. In DNA, the CDR3 is TGTGCCACCCTATCCACGGGGGAGGGGAATGAGCAGTTCTTC.

This clone showed up just a few times. V is TRBV27 and J is TRBJ2-3; D is undetermined. V gave up 3 bases and J gave up 3 bases, with 7 bases separating them. From germline, CDR1 is MNHEY and CDR2 SMNVEV (reference sequence). This CDR3 has 13 amino acids. The CDR3 DNA follows: TGTGCCAGCAGTTTTGTATTGACAGATACGCAGTATTTT. Translating it yields CASSFVLTDTQYF.

V usage is TRBV5-1 and J usage is TRBJ2-3; TRBD2 matches 9 bases. V lost 0 bases and J lost 11; bases outside the gene matches: 10. The germline CDR1 and CDR2 sequences are SGHRS and YFSETQ. The CDR3 is made up of 15 amino acids. The CDR3 region has the DNA TGCGCCAGCAGCTTGGGTGGGACTAGCCGGCTTGTGCAGTATTTT. It is translated as CASSLGGTSRLVQYF.

The table lists this clone with a few counts. V and J are TRBV5-1 and TRBJ1-1; D gene unclear. The CDR3 consists of 14 residues. Trimming pared 0 bases from V and 3 bases from J, leaving 9 bases between. The germline CDR1 and CDR2 sequences are SGHRS and YFSETQ. CDR3 nucleotide sequence: TGCGCCAGCAGCTTGGCATGGGGAGACACTGAAGCTTTCTTT. Translated: CASSLAWGDTEAFF.

The CDR3 loop reads CASSSPGYGGELFF. Here the CDR3 DNA reads TGTGCCAGCAGCTCACCAGGGTACGGCGGGGAGCTGTTTTTT. The chain combines TRBV7-2 with TRBJ2-2; TRBD1 might be the D (5 bases). The CDR3 extends over 14 amino acids. The V end lost 4 bases, the J end lost 7 bases, and 13 bases lay between the germline ends. Looked up from germline, CDR1 is SGHTA and CDR2 is FQGNSA.

The chain is built from TRBV19 and TRBJ2-5; 12 bases agree with TRBD2. This CDR3 is 17 amino acids long. CDR1 and CDR2 (germline): LNHDA, SQIVND (reference sequence). The ends lost 6 bases at V and 4 bases at J; junction bases unmatched: 12. DNA for the CDR3: TGTGCCAGTAGCTCAGGAGCGACTAGCGGGAGCGGAGAGACCCAGTACTTC. Translated, it gives CASSSGATSGSGETQYF.

The rearrangement joins TRBV2 to TRBJ2-2, with 7 nucleotides matching TRBD2. J was trimmed by 4 bases and V by 6 bases; bases with no gene match: 11. The germline gives CDR1 SNHLY, CDR2 FYNNEI. The length of the CDR3 is 16 residues. CDR3 DNA sequence: TGTGCCAGCAGCCGCGGTGGGGGGAGGGCCACCGGGGAGCTGTTTTTT. As protein: CASSRGGGRATGELFF.

V gene TRBV10-3 combines with J gene TRBJ1-2; 9 bases are a match to TRBD1. There are 12 residues in the CDR3. J gave up 7 bases and V 7 bases, and 4 bases lay outside the gene matches. The germline CDR1 and CDR2 sequences are ENHRY and SYGVKD. The CDR3 DNA follows: TGTGCCATCAAAGGACAGGGGTCTGGCTACACCTTC. Translation: CAIKGQGSGYTF.

The genes are TRBV7-2 and TRBJ2-1, with a tentative D call TRBD1 (5 bases). There are 13 residues in the CDR3. Germline CDR1 is SGHTA and CDR2 is FQGNSA. V was trimmed by 1 base and J by 5 bases, leaving 6 bases between them. The DNA for the CDR3 is TGTGCCAGCAGCTTAGACAGGAACAATGAGCAGTTCTTC. Translation gives CASSLDRNNEQFF.

J is TRBJ2-7 and V is TRBV27; the match to TRBD2 covers 9 bases. The trim removed 8 bases at V and 0 bases at J, leaving 8 bases unmatched. CDR1 is MNHEY and CDR2 is SMNVEV in the germline V gene (reference sequence). The CDR3 consists of 15 residues. The CDR3 reads CASADSGGLSYEQYF. CDR3 in DNA: TGTGCCAGCGCAGACAGCGGGGGGCTCTCCTACGAGCAGTACTTC.

The chain uses TRBV5-4 and TRBJ2-3; 9 bases align to TRBD2. The CDR3 runs to 15 residues. CDR1 SGHNT and CDR2 YYREEE come from the germline V gene (reference sequence). The J segment lost 3 bases and the V segment lost 2 bases, leaving 4 bases of the junction unmatched. In DNA, the CDR3 is TGTGCCAGCAGCTTTAATAGCGGGAGAACAGATACGCAGTATTTT. Amino acids: CASSFNSGRTDTQYF.